These T cell receptor beta chains were read from a single sample in a study of long-term antiretroviral therapy in people with HIV. TCRdb's copy holds only in-frame clones and misses some; the assay was immunoSEQ multiplex PCR. This table holds 20,000 to 25,000 clones, around 81% found once. Sequencing used unsorted PBMCs, obtained 1.5 years after starting antiretroviral therapy. The source is a man aged 25-40 years with HIV. Both conserved end residues are part of each CDR3. Fields, in order: V gene, J gene, clone size, CDR3 length, D gene, CDR3 DNA, CDR3 protein. A D gene is named only where the DNA matches it firmly. A row's size may be missing; if present it is once, few, many or a size class.

TRBV29-1	TRBJ1-4	.	13	TRBD1	TGCAGCGCTGGGGGACAGGTTAATGAAAAACTGTTTTTT	CSAGGQVNEKLFF
TRBV30	TRBJ2-2	.	16	TRBD1	TGTGCCTGGAGGAGGCCGGGACAGGAATACACCGGGGAGCTGTTTTTT	CAWRRPGQEYTGELFF
TRBV7-9	TRBJ2-5	.	16	.	TGTGCCAGCAGCTTTTTTGACGGGGGCCGAACGCGGACCCAGTACTTC	CASSFFDGGRTRTQYF
TRBV5-6	TRBJ2-7	.	12	.	TGTGCCAGCAGCTTTCAGGACTACGAGCAGTACTTC	CASSFQDYEQYF
TRBV11-2	TRBJ1-5	.	15	.	TGTGCCAGCAGCTTAGATCCAGGGAGGAATCAGCCCCAGCATTTT	CASSLDPGRNQPQHF
TRBV5-1	TRBJ1-6	few	16	TRBD1	TGCGCCAGCATGCTTGGGACAGGCCCATCTAATTCACCCCTCCACTTT	CASMLGTGPSNSPLHF
TRBV10-3	TRBJ2-7	.	15	.	TGTGCCATCAGTGGCCTAGGGCCGAGCTCCTACGAGCAGTACTTC	CAISGLGPSSYEQYF
TRBV6-5	TRBJ1-5	few	15	.	TGTGCCAGCAGTTACTCAGCTGGGAGCAATCAGCCCCAGCATTTT	CASSYSAGSNQPQHF
TRBV7-6	TRBJ1-1	.	14	.	TGTGCCAGCAGCTTATGGGCGGGGCACACTGAAGCTTTCTTT	CASSLWAGHTEAFF
TRBV29-1	TRBJ2-3	.	19	TRBD2	TGCAGCGTTGCCGTACTGACTAGCGGGGACTTACCTAGCACAGATACGCAGTATTTT	CSVAVLTSGDLPSTDTQYF
TRBV30	TRBJ2-4	.	12	.	TGTGCCTGGGGGGGTGGTGACGACATTCAGTACTTC	CAWGGGDDIQYF
TRBV27	TRBJ2-7	.	14	.	TGTGCCAGCAGTTTACAAGGACAGAGATACGAGCAGTACTTC	CASSLQGQRYEQYF
TRBV5-8	TRBJ1-1	once	15	.	TGTGCCAGCACCCTCCTCGGCTCTAGGAACACTGAAGCTTTCTTT	CASTLLGSRNTEAFF
TRBV5-1	TRBJ2-7	.	13	.	TGCGCCAGCAGCCCCAGAGAGAGCGACGAGCAGTACTTC	CASSPRESDEQYF
TRBV11-2	TRBJ2-7	.	16	.	TGTGCCAGCAGCTTAAGTTTCCGGGACACCACCTACGAGCAGTACTTC	CASSLSFRDTTYEQYF
TRBV10-3	TRBJ2-7	.	13	.	TGTGCCATCAGTGAGTTGGGGACCCTCGGAGAGTACTTC	CAISELGTLGEYF
TRBV7-2	TRBJ1-4	.	15	TRBD1	TGTGCCAGCAGCTTAGTGACAGGGGCGGATGAAAAACTGTTTTTT	CASSLVTGADEKLFF
TRBV4-1	TRBJ2-7	.	14	TRBD1	TGCGCCAGCAGCCGGGCACAGGGGAGTTACGAGCAGTACTTC	CASSRAQGSYEQYF
TRBV9	TRBJ2-5	.	11	.	TGTGCCAGCAGCGCACAAGAGACCCAGTACTTC	CASSAQETQYF
TRBV6-6	TRBJ1-2	.	12	.	TGTGCCAGCAGCGCCGGATATTCTGGCTACACCTTC	CASSAGYSGYTF
TRBV4-3	TRBJ1-4	.	15	.	TGCGCCAGCAGTCTTCGGGGTCACACTAATGAAAAACTGTTTTTT	CASSLRGHTNEKLFF
TRBV6-9	TRBJ1-1	.	15	TRBD1	TGTGCCAGCAGGACCCGGGACAGGGGGGATACTGAAGCTTTCTTT	CASRTRDRGDTEAFF
TRBV30	TRBJ1-2	.	13	.	TGTGCCTGGAGTGTCGGGATTAACTATGGCTACACCTTC	CAWSVGINYGYTF
TRBV5-6	TRBJ1-4	.	14	TRBD1	TGTGCCAGCAGCCTACAGGGGGCGAAGGAAAAACTGTTTTTT	CASSLQGAKEKLFF
TRBV18	TRBJ2-7	.	16	.	TGTGCCAGCTCCCGTCCGTCGGACACCAGCTCCTACGAGCAGTACTTC	CASSRPSDTSSYEQYF
TRBV4-3	TRBJ2-3	.	15	TRBD2	TGCGCCAGCAGCCCTCGGACTAGCGTCGCAGATACGCAGTATTTT	CASSPRTSVADTQYF
TRBV13	TRBJ2-1	few	15	TRBD1	TGTGCCAGCAGCGAAGCTCCGGGACAGGGCTATGAGCAGTTCTTC	CASSEAPGQGYEQFF
TRBV7-8	TRBJ2-1	.	16	TRBD2	TGTGCCAGCAGCTTAGATAGCGGGAGGGCCTACAATGAGCAGTTCTTC	CASSLDSGRAYNEQFF
TRBV7-9	TRBJ2-1	.	16	TRBD2	TGTGCCAGCAGCCCCTCCGGGACTAGAGCTTACAATGAGCAGTTCTTC	CASSPSGTRAYNEQFF
TRBV28	TRBJ2-2	.	13	.	TGTGCCAGCAGTTGGACGGGTACCGGGGAGCTGTTTTTT	CASSWTGTGELFF
TRBV7-3	TRBJ2-3	.	16	TRBD2	TGTGCCAGCAGCTCAGCTCTAGCGGGGGGGCTAGATACGCAGTATTTT	CASSSALAGGLDTQYF
TRBV29-1	TRBJ2-1	once	12	TRBD2	TGCAGCGTTGGTGAGGGACTAGCGGAGCAGTTCTTC	CSVGEGLAEQFF
TRBV27	TRBJ2-1	.	16	.	TGTGCCAGCAGTGCCGGGACTTGGGGCTCCTACAATGAGCAGTTCTTC	CASSAGTWGSYNEQFF
TRBV5-1	TRBJ2-4	.	14	.	TGCGCCAGCAGCTTGGTAGGGCTAGCAGACATTCAGTACTTC	CASSLVGLADIQYF
TRBV29-1	TRBJ1-2	.	12	.	TGCAGCGTTCCGGCGGGCGGTCTTGACTACACCTTC	CSVPAGGLDYTF
TRBV7-9	TRBJ2-5	.	15	.	TGTGCCAGCAGCTTGTCGCCCGGGGTGATTAAGACCCAGTACTTC	CASSLSPGVIKTQYF
TRBV7-8	TRBJ2-4	once	18	.	TGTGCCAGCAGCCCCGTCTCAACAGGGCACCAAGCCAAAAACATTCAGTACTTC	CASSPVSTGHQAKNIQYF
TRBV9	TRBJ1-5	.	16	.	TGTGCCAGCAGCCCCGGAATAGGGGCGAGCAATCAGCCCCAGCATTTT	CASSPGIGASNQPQHF
TRBV5-6	TRBJ2-5	.	14	TRBD1	TGTGCCAGCAGCCCGGACAGGGTGCAAGAGACCCAGTACTTC	CASSPDRVQETQYF
TRBV19	TRBJ2-2	.	13	.	TGTGCCAGTAACGCAGGACACCCCGGGGAGCTGTTTTTT	CASNAGHPGELFF
TRBV5-4	TRBJ1-2	.	13	.	TGTGCCAGCAGCTTGAGTGGAGTCCATGGCTACACCTTC	CASSLSGVHGYTF
TRBV11-3	TRBJ1-1	.	14	.	TGTGCCAGCAGCCGAGAGAGCAGGGTGGCTGAAGCTTTCTTT	CASSRESRVAEAFF
TRBV6-5	TRBJ1-5	.	13	.	TGTGCCAGCAGTAGACATAGCAATCAGCCCCAGCATTTT	CASSRHSNQPQHF
TRBV7-2	TRBJ2-7	.	15	.	TGTGCCAGCAGCTTAGAAGGGGCCCGCGGCTACGAGCAGTACTTC	CASSLEGARGYEQYF
TRBV6-1	TRBJ2-3	.	16	.	TGTGCCAGCAGTGAAAGAGGTCAGGGGGGTACAGATACGCAGTATTTT	CASSERGQGGTDTQYF
TRBV9	TRBJ1-6	.	13	.	TGTGCCAGCAGTAGGGAACTGGATTCACCCCTCCACTTT	CASSRELDSPLHF
TRBV7-8	TRBJ1-4	.	16	.	TGTGCCAGCAGCTTACAAATCCGGGACGGGGATGAAAAACTGTTTTTT	CASSLQIRDGDEKLFF
TRBV7-9	TRBJ1-2	.	16	.	TGTGCCAGCGACGGGGCGATGGGCGGCCTTAAAGATGGCTACACCTTC	CASDGAMGGLKDGYTF
TRBV5-1	TRBJ1-3	.	17	TRBD1	TGCGCCAGCAGCTCGGACAGGCTTCTGCCCTCTGGAAACACCATATATTTT	CASSSDRLLPSGNTIYF
TRBV6-4	TRBJ1-1	.	14	.	TGTGCCAGCAGTGCTTCTTCGGACGGAGAAAAAGCTTTCTTT	CASSASSDGEKAFF
TRBV7-9	TRBJ2-7	few	14	TRBD2	TGTGCCAGCAGCCCCGTAGCGGGAGTGCGAGAGCAGTACTTC	CASSPVAGVREQYF
TRBV7-9	TRBJ2-1	.	13	.	TGTGCCAGCAGCTCCGTAGGGAGCCCAAGGGAGTTCTTC	CASSSVGSPREFF
TRBV6-1	TRBJ2-3	.	11	.	TGTGCCAGCGACCAATCAGATACGCAGTATTTT	CASDQSDTQYF
TRBV2	TRBJ1-4	.	15	.	TGTGCCAGCAGTGATAACCATGCAACTAATGAAAAACTGTTTTTT	CASSDNHATNEKLFF
TRBV7-2	TRBJ2-7	.	14	.	TGTGCCAGCAGCCCGGGACGGGACTCCTACGAGCAGTACTTC	CASSPGRDSYEQYF
TRBV30	TRBJ1-6	.	12	.	TGTGCCTGGAGTTCGACGAATTCACCCCTCCACTTT	CAWSSTNSPLHF
TRBV19	TRBJ2-1	.	13	TRBD1	TGTGCCAGTAGTACGACAGGGTTTGGTGAGCAGTTCTTC	CASSTTGFGEQFF